The rows below give T cell receptor beta chains drawn from one sample of a study of T cell responses to AZD1222 COVID-19 vaccine. Produced via immunoSEQ multiplex PCR; TCRdb's table is partial and in-frame only. The sample has approximately 140,000 clones, about nine tenths seen once; the top ten hold 3.4%. The sample consisted of peripheral blood, taken on day 0 of AZD1222 vaccination. All receptors come from an adult in good health. Each CDR3 is given with its conserved first and last residue. D genes are given only for firm matches. The size entry is marked missing in some rows and otherwise reads once, few, many or a size class.

abundance,v_gene,d_gene,j_gene,len,CDR3nt,CDR3aa
-,TRBV5-1,-,TRBJ2-3,15,TGCGCCAGCAGTTACGGGGGCTCTAGCACAGATACGCAGTATTTT,CASSYGGSSTDTQYF
-,TRBV12-2,-,TRBJ1-2,12,TGTGCAAGTCGCTCAAGCCTGCCTGGCTACACCTTC,CASRSSLPGYTF
-,TRBV6-5,-,TRBJ2-6,15,TGTGCCAGCAGTTACTCGATAGGTGGGGCCAACGTCCTGACTTTC,CASSYSIGGANVLTF
-,TRBV4-2,-,TRBJ1-1,15,TGTGCCAGCAGCCAAGAATTGAAGGGAGAAAGAAGGGCTTTCTTT,CASSQELKGERRAFF
-,TRBV18,-,TRBJ2-7,22,TGTGCCAGCTCATTGGCCCGGACAGGGTTAAGCGGGAGGACCAACATACGGGGCGAGCAGTACTTC,CASSLARTGLSGRTNIRGEQYF
-,TRBV4-1,TRBD1,TRBJ2-7,18,TGCGCCAGCAGCCAAGTGGGCCAGGGGACAGGGGCCTCCTACGAGCAGTACTTC,CASSQVGQGTGASYEQYF
-,TRBV5-1,TRBD2,TRBJ2-1,14,TGCGCCAGCAGCTTGGTCGGGGGGGCGAATGAGCAGTTCTTC,CASSLVGGANEQFF
-,TRBV25-1,TRBD1,TRBJ2-5,14,TGTGCCAGCAGTAAGACAGGGTCCCAAGAGACCCAGTACTTC,CASSKTGSQETQYF
-,TRBV7-2,-,TRBJ2-7,12,TGTGCCAGCAGCCCCCGTGTAGGAGAGCAGTACTTC,CASSPRVGEQYF
-,TRBV7-9,TRBD2,TRBJ2-5,16,TGTGCCAGCAGCTTTCGGACTCCTAGCGGGGAAGAGACCCAGTACTTC,CASSFRTPSGEETQYF
-,TRBV27,-,TRBJ2-7,12,TGTGCCAGCAGCCCCCCGGGTCGGGAGCAGTACTTC,CASSPPGREQYF
-,TRBV6-5,-,TRBJ1-2,14,TGTGCCAGCAGCCTCGGGGCCGGCGGTGGAGGCTACACCTTC,CASSLGAGGGGYTF
-,TRBV24-1,-,TRBJ2-1,11,TGTGCCACCAGTGAAAAGCATGAGCAGTTCTTC,CATSEKHEQFF
-,TRBV19,-,TRBJ1-1,12,TGTGCCAGTAGTACCCTTCTAACTGAAGCTTTCTTT,CASSTLLTEAFF
once,TRBV29-1,TRBD2,TRBJ2-2,15,TGCAGCGTATTGGGACCCGGGACTAGCGCCGGGGAGCTGTTTTTT,CSVLGPGTSAGELFF
-,TRBV30,-,TRBJ1-4,13,TGTGCCTGGAGCGATAACTCATATGGAAAACTGTTTTTT,CAWSDNSYGKLFF
-,TRBV5-1,TRBD2,TRBJ2-3,17,TGCGCCAGCAGCTCCTTGCGCGGGGGGGGAAGCACAGATACGCAGTATTTT,CASSSLRGGGSTDTQYF
-,TRBV27,TRBD1,TRBJ2-1,16,TGTGCCAGCAGTCCCCAGGACAGGGGCTCCTACAATGAGCAGTTCTTC,CASSPQDRGSYNEQFF
once,TRBV2,-,TRBJ2-5,13,TGTGCCAGCAGTGAATGGACCCAAGAGACCCAGTACTTC,CASSEWTQETQYF
-,TRBV5-6,-,TRBJ2-7,14,TGTGCCAGCAGCTTGGAGGCAGGTCCCCTGGAGCAGTACTTC,CASSLEAGPLEQYF
-,TRBV2,-,TRBJ2-1,13,TGTGCCAGCAGGGTGGCAGTCGGCAAACGGCAGTTCTTC,CASRVAVGKRQFF
-,TRBV5-6,-,TRBJ2-7,15,TGTGCCAGCAGCTTGGATCCCCGAGCAGAGTACGAGCAGTACTTC,CASSLDPRAEYEQYF
-,TRBV11-3,-,TRBJ2-7,14,TGTGCCAGCAGCTTAGCGGCTAGCTCCTACGAGCAGTACTTC,CASSLAASSYEQYF
-,TRBV5-1,TRBD2,TRBJ2-3,15,TGCGCCAGCAGGAGAGCTAGCGGGACTACAGATACGCAGTATTTT,CASRRASGTTDTQYF
-,TRBV5-1,-,TRBJ1-2,14,TGCGCCAGCAGCTTGGTAGGGAAATCAGATGGCTACACCTTC,CASSLVGKSDGYTF
-,TRBV27,-,TRBJ1-5,16,TGTGCCAGCAGTTTCCAACCGGTGGGGAGAGGTCAGCCCCAGCATTTT,CASSFQPVGRGQPQHF
-,TRBV20-1,TRBD2,TRBJ2-7,15,TGCAGTGCTAGTCTGGCAGCGGGAGGTGGCTACGAGCAGTACTTC,CSASLAAGGGYEQYF
-,TRBV7-9,-,TRBJ1-1,15,TGTGCCAGCAGCTTAATGAACAGTCCCAACACTGAAGCTTTCTTT,CASSLMNSPNTEAFF
-,TRBV27,TRBD1,TRBJ1-1,13,TGTGCCAGCAGTGACAGGGTGAGGGCTGAAGCTTTCTTT,CASSDRVRAEAFF
-,TRBV7-8,-,TRBJ2-7,15,TGTGCCAGCAGCTTAGGGTCGGAGTCTACCTACGAGCAGTACTTC,CASSLGSESTYEQYF
-,TRBV5-1,TRBD2,TRBJ2-3,18,TGCGCCAGCAGCTTAGCGCCGGGGACTAGCGGGAGCACAGATACGCAGTATTTT,CASSLAPGTSGSTDTQYF
-,TRBV11-1,TRBD2,TRBJ2-1,16,TGTGCCAGCAGCCGAGGACTAGCGGGAGCCTACAATGAGCAGTTCTTC,CASSRGLAGAYNEQFF
-,TRBV19,-,TRBJ1-1,17,TGTGCCAGTAGTACCACCCGGCTAGTAAGCATGAACACTGAAGCTTTCTTT,CASSTTRLVSMNTEAFF
-,TRBV19,-,TRBJ1-1,15,TGTGCCAGTAGTATAGAGCCGGGAATGAACACTGAAGCTTTCTTT,CASSIEPGMNTEAFF
once,TRBV30,-,TRBJ1-2,13,TGTGCCTGGAGGGAGGGGTTCGGAGGGGGCTACACCTTC,CAWREGFGGGYTF
few,TRBV19,-,TRBJ2-7,15,TGTGCCAGTAGTATAGGCGGAACTCTAGGTCCGGAGCAGTACTTC,CASSIGGTLGPEQYF
-,TRBV6-2/TRBV6-3,TRBD2,TRBJ2-3,19,TGTGCCAGCAGCCTCAGACTAGCGGGAGCTCTGAATCCCACAGATACGCAGTATTTT,CASSLRLAGALNPTDTQYF
-,TRBV30,TRBD1,TRBJ1-2,17,TGTGCCTGGAGCCTTAGGGTAGGGACAGGGGGCGCCTATGGCTACACCTTC,CAWSLRVGTGGAYGYTF
once,TRBV28,-,TRBJ2-2,13,TGTGCCACGTATGCACCACACACCGGGGAGCTGTTTTTT,CATYAPHTGELFF
-,TRBV18,TRBD1,TRBJ1-2,13,TGTGCCAGCTCAGAAAACGCGGGACAGAGCTACACCTTC,CASSENAGQSYTF
-,TRBV4-3,-,TRBJ2-1,15,TGCGCCAGCAGCCAATTGTACCATGCATCCAATGAGCAGTTCTTC,CASSQLYHASNEQFF
-,TRBV2,TRBD2,TRBJ2-7,15,TGTGCCAGCAGTTACCGCGGGAGAATCGGGCGAGAGCAGTACTTC,CASSYRGRIGREQYF
-,TRBV6-5,-,TRBJ1-2,11,TGTGCCAGCAGTTACGTCTGGGGCTACACCTTC,CASSYVWGYTF
-,TRBV27,TRBD2,TRBJ2-5,15,TGTGCCAGCAGTCCGGTTGCTGCGGGAGTCGAGACCCAGTACTTC,CASSPVAAGVETQYF